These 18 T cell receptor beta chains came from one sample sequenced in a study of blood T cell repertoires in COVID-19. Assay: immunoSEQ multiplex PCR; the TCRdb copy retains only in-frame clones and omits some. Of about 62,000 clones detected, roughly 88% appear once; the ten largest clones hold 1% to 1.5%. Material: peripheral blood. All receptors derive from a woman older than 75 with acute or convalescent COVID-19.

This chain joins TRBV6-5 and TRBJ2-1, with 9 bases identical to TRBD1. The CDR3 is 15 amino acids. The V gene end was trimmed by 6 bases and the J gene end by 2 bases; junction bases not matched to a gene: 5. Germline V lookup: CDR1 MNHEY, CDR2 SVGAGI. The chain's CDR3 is CASRTTGGAYNEQFF. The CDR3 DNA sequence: TGTGCCAGCAGAACAACAGGGGGCGCCTACAATGAGCAGTTCTTC.

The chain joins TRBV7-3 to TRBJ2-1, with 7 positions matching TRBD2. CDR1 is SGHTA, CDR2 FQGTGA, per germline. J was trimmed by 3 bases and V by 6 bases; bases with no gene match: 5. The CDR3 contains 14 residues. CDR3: CASSRGGYYNEQFF. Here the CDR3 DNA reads TGTGCCAGCAGTCGCGGGGGATACTACAATGAGCAGTTCTTC.

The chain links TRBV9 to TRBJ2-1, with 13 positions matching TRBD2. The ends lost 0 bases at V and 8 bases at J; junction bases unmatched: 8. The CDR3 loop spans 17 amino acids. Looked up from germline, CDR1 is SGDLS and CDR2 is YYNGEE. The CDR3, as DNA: TGTGCCAGCAGCGTAGGAGGGGGGACTAGCGGGAATTATGAGCAGTTCTTC. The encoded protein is CASSVGGGTSGNYEQFF.

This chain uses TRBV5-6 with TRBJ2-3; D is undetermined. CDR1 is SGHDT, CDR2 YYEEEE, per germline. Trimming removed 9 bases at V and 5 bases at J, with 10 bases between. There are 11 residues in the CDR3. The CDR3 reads CATPTVDTQYF. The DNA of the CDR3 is TGTGCCACCCCTACCGTAGATACGCAGTATTTT.

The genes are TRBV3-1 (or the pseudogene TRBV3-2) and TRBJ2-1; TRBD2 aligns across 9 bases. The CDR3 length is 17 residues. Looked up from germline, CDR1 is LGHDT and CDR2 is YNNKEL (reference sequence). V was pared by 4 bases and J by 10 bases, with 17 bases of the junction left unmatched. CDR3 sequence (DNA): TGTGCCAGCAGCCCGACCCCCGGGCGGGGGGGCGCGGGCGAGCAGTTCTTC. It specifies CASSPTPGRGGAGEQFF.

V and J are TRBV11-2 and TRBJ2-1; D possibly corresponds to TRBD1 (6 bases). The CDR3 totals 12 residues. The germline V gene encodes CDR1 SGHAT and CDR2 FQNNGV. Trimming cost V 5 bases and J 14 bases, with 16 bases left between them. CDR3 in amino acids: CASSPVRGKEFF. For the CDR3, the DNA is TGTGCCAGCAGCCCTGTAAGGGGGAAGGAGTTCTTC. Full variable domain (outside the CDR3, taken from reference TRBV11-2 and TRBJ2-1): EAGVAQSPRYKIIEKRQSVAFWCNPISGHATLYWYQQILGQGPKLLIQFQNNGVVDDSQLPKDRFSAERLKGVDSTLKIQPAKLEDSAVYLCASSPVRGKEFFGPGTRLTVL.

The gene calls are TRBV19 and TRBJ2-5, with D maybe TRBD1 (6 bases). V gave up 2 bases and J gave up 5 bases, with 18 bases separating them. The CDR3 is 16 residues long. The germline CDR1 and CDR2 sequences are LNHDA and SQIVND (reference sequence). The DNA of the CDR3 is TGTGCCAGTAGTATATCTGGGGGCAGTCTTGGGGAGACCCAGTACTTC. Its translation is CASSISGGSLGETQYF.

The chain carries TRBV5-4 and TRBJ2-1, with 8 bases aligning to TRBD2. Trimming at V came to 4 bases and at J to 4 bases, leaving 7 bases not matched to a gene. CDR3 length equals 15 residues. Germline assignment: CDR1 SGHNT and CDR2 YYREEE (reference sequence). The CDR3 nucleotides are TGTGCCAGCAGCCCCCCCGTAGCGGGGTACAATGAGCAGTTCTTC. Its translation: CASSPPVAGYNEQFF.

DNA for the CDR3: TGTGCCAGCAGTTACTCGATGGGGACTCTCGGTGAAAAACTGTTTTTT. Protein: CASSYSMGTLGEKLFF. The chain combines TRBV6-5 with TRBJ1-4; weak D call: TRBD1 (5 bases). The germline V and J ends were trimmed by 0 bases and 7 bases, with 15 bases remaining between them. Germline lookup yields CDR1 MNHEY and CDR2 SVGAGI. The CDR3 sequence is 16 residues long.

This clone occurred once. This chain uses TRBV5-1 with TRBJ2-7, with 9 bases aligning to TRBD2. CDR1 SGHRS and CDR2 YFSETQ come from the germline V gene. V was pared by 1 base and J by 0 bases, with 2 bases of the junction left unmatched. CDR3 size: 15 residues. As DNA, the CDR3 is TGCGCCAGCAGCTTGTCAGCGGGAGGCTCCTACGAGCAGTACTTC. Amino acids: CASSLSAGGSYEQYF.

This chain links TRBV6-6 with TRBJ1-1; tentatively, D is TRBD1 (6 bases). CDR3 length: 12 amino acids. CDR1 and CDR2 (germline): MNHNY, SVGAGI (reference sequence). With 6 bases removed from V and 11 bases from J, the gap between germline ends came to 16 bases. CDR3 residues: CASRGQVLGAFF. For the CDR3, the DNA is TGTGCCAGCAGGGGACAAGTCCTGGGGGCTTTCTTT.

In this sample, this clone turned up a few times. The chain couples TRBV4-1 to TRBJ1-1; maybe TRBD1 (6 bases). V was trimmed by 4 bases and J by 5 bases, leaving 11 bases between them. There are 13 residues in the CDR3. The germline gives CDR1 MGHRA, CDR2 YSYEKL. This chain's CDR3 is CASSPQGWTEAFF. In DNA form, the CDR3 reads TGCGCCAGCAGCCCACAGGGCTGGACTGAAGCTTTCTTT.

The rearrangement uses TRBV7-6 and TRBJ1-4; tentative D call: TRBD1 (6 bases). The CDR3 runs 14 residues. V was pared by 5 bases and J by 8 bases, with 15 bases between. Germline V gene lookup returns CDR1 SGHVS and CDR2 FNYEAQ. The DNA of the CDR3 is TGTGCCAGCAGCGGGGGCCCTGTCCAGGAAAAACTGTTTTTT. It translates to CASSGGPVQEKLFF.

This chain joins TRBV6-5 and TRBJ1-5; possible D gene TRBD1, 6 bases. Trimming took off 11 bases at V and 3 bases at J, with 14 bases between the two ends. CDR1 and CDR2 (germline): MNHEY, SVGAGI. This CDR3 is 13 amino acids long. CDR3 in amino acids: CAVSRGDNQPQHF. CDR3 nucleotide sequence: TGTGCCGTAAGCAGGGGCGACAATCAGCCCCAGCATTTT.

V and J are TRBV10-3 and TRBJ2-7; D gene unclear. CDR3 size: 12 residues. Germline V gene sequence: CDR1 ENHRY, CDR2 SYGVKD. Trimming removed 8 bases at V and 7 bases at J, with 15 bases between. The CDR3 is CAISRDTREQYF. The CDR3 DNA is TGTGCCATCTCCCGAGACACCCGTGAGCAGTACTTC.

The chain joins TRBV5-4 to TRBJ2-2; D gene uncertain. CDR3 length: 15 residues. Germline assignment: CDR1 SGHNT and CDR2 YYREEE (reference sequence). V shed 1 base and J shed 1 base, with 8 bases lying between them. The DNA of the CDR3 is TGTGCCAGCAGCTTGCTTGGGCGGAACACCGGGGAGCTGTTTTTT. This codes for CASSLLGRNTGELFF.

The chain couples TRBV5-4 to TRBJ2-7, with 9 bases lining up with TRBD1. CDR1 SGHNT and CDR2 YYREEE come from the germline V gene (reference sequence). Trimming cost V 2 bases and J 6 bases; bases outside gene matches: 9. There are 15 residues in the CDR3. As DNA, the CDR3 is TGTGCCAGCAGCTTTGCGCCGGGACAGGGAGTCGAGCAGTACTTC. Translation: CASSFAPGQGVEQYF.

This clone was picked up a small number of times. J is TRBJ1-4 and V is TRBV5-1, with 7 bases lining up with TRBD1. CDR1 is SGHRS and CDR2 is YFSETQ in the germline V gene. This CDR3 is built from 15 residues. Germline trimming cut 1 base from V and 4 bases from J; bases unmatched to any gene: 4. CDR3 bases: TGCGCCAGCAGCTTGTCGGGACAGCTTAATGAAAAACTGTTTTTT. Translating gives CASSLSGQLNEKLFF. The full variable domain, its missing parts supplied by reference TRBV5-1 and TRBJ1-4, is KAGVTQTPRYLIKTRGQQVTLSCSPISGHRSVSWYQQTPGQGLQFLFEYFSETQRNKGNFPGRFSGRQFSNSRSEMNVSTLELGDSALYLCASSLSGQLNEKLFFGSGTQLSVL.